This record covers a single T cell receptor (beta chain). Sequenced by immunoSEQ multiplex PCR; TCRdb stores in-frame clones only, minus some. The profile shows approximately 720,000 clones, about 91% of them singletons. CD45RO-negative cells were positively selected for CCR7, leaving out terminally differentiated effector memory CD45RA+ cells. The sample originates from a study of shared clonotypes between healthy human individuals. Sequences were obtained from naive CD8+ T cells sorted from blood. The sequence was obtained from a man aged 30-40 years in good health.

Here the CDR3 DNA reads TGTGCCAGCAGTTTATCCCGACAGACAAGGTTCGAGCAGTACTTC. Translating gives CASSLSRQTRFEQYF. The chain is built from TRBV27 and TRBJ2-7; TRBD1 might be the D (5 bases). The germline CDR1 and CDR2 sequences are MNHEY and SMNVEV (reference sequence). The CDR3 runs to 15 residues. V lost 0 bases to trimming and J lost 6 bases, with 15 bases between them.